A single sample gave rise to the 28 T cell receptor beta chains below, sequenced in a study of cytomegalovirus exposure and HLA in healthy donors. It was with 60 Vbeta and 13 Jbeta primers that the PCR ran. Clones were sequenced by immunoSEQ multiplex PCR, and TCRdb holds only the in-frame ones, with some missing. The repertoire has 90,000 to 150,000 clones, about three fifths of them found once; the top ten carry approximately 9.1%. Material: PBMCs. The receptors shown here come from a man between 40 and 49 years old in good health and CMV-seropositive.

The chain joins TRBV6-5 to TRBJ1-3, with D possibly being TRBD1 (5 bases). Germline assignment: CDR1 MNHEY and CDR2 SVGAGI. Between the trimmed V and J ends, which lost 6 bases and 9 bases, there was a span of 18 bases. The CDR3 contains 14 residues. This CDR3 reads CASRTPSGGGTIYF. The CDR3 region has the DNA TGTGCCAGCAGAACCCCTAGCGGGGGGGGCACCATATATTTT.

This clone was seen a handful of times. The V and J genes are TRBV5-1 and TRBJ2-5; D is possibly TRBD2 (5 bases). Per the germline V gene, CDR1 is SGHRS and CDR2 is YFSETQ. Trimming removed 0 bases from V and 0 bases from J, with 12 bases in between. This CDR3 contains 16 residues. CDR3 nucleotides: TGCGCCAGCAGCTTGGGGGTAGCGCCGTACCAAGAGACCCAGTACTTC. This sequence encodes CASSLGVAPYQETQYF. Together with reference TRBV5-1 and TRBJ2-5, the CDR3 gives the full variable domain: KAGVTQTPRYLIKTRGQQVTLSCSPISGHRSVSWYQQTPGQGLQFLFEYFSETQRNKGNFPGRFSGRQFSNSRSEMNVSTLELGDSALYLCASSLGVAPYQETQYFGPGTRLLVL.

The J gene is TRBJ1-5, the V gene TRBV25-1; D gene ambiguous. CDR1 is MGHDK, CDR2 SYGVNS, per germline. V was shortened by 3 bases and J by 0 bases, with 12 bases between the two germline ends. The CDR3 sequence is 16 residues long. The chain's CDR3 is CASSDSGRGSNQPQHF. CDR3 nucleotide sequence: TGTGCCAGCAGTGATTCCGGTCGTGGTAGCAATCAGCCCCAGCATTTT.

This clone was counted only a few times. V usage is TRBV11-3 and J usage is TRBJ2-5, with TRBD1 as a possible D gene (6 bases). CDR1 and CDR2 from the germline V gene are SGHNT and YENEEA. This CDR3 is built from 14 residues. V lost 5 bases, J lost 4 bases, and 14 bases lay in between. CDR3 nucleotide sequence: TGTGCCAGCAGCCCCGGACCCAGGGGAGAGACCCAGTACTTC. The encoded protein is CASSPGPRGETQYF.

The chain combines TRBV30 with TRBJ2-2, with 9 bases fitting TRBD1. V lost 2 bases to trimming and J lost 4 bases; unmatched junction nucleotides: 11. The CDR3 runs 17 residues. Looked up from germline, CDR1 is GTSNPN and CDR2 is SVGIG (reference sequence). CDR3 region: CAWSPGTGRIGTGELFF. The CDR3 DNA sequence: TGTGCCTGGAGTCCCGGGACAGGGCGCATCGGCACCGGGGAGCTGTTTTTT.

This rearrangement joins TRBV19 to TRBJ1-4; 7 bases are a match to TRBD1. Germline loops: CDR1 LNHDA, CDR2 SQIVND (reference sequence). The trim removed 5 bases at V and 4 bases at J, leaving 7 bases unmatched. The CDR3 loop spans 15 amino acids. The CDR3 is CASSPQGGYNEKLFF. The CDR3, as DNA: TGTGCCAGTAGTCCGCAGGGGGGTTATAATGAAAAACTGTTTTTT.

This clone is medium-sized in the sample. The J gene is TRBJ1-3, the V gene TRBV6-5, with 10 bases identical to TRBD1. The CDR3 contains 14 residues. CDR1 is MNHEY and CDR2 is SVGAGI in the germline V gene. Germline trimming cut 6 bases from V and 4 bases from J; bases unmatched to any gene: 3. The CDR3 nucleotides read TGTGCCAGCAGGGGACAGGGGCGAGGAAACACCATATATTTT. Translating it yields CASRGQGRGNTIYF.

The chain links TRBV5-6 to TRBJ1-4; tentatively, D is TRBD1 (6 bases). In germline, CDR1 is SGHDT, CDR2 YYEEEE. The CDR3 contains 15 residues. V gave up 3 bases and J gave up 4 bases, with 13 bases separating them. CDR3 region: CASSSDSPLNEKLFF. The CDR3 DNA reads as TGTGCCAGCAGCTCGGACAGCCCGCTTAATGAAAAACTGTTTTTT.

The V call is TRBV30, the J call TRBJ2-3, with TRBD2 matching 9 bases. The CDR3 is made up of 13 amino acids. J lost 2 bases, V lost 4 bases, and 1 base had no gene match. The germline CDR1 and CDR2 sequences are GTSNPN and SVGIG (reference sequence). The CDR3 nucleotides are TGTGCCTGGACTAGCGGGAACACAGATACGCAGTATTTT. Translating gives CAWTSGNTDTQYF.

The V and J genes are TRBV2 and TRBJ2-5, with D possibly TRBD1 on 6 matching bases. Looked up from germline, CDR1 is SNHLY and CDR2 is FYNNEI. V was pared by 7 bases and J by 5 bases, with 11 bases between. This CDR3 is 12 amino acids long. The CDR3, as DNA: TGTGCCAGCACTGGAAGGGGGGAGACCCAGTACTTC. Protein: CASTGRGETQYF.

This chain connects TRBV6-6 to TRBJ1-2; no reliable D call. The CDR3 totals 12 residues. Trimming stripped 0 bases from V and 11 bases from J, with 10 bases between. The germline V gene has CDR1 MNHNY and CDR2 SVGAGI (reference sequence). The CDR3 DNA is TGTGCCAGCAGTTACTCGGCTAGGTCTTACACCTTC. Its protein is CASSYSARSYTF.

The rearrangement joins TRBV6-5 to TRBJ1-5; D possibly corresponds to TRBD1 (6 bases). There are 14 residues in the CDR3. The V end was cut by 11 bases, the J end by 0 bases, with 14 bases between. The germline CDR1 and CDR2 sequences are MNHEY and SVGAGI. CDR3 region: CASRRGASNQPQHF. The CDR3 DNA sequence: TGTGCCTCCAGGCGGGGGGCTAGCAATCAGCCCCAGCATTTT.

V is TRBV10-3 and J is TRBJ2-3; 10 bases match TRBD2. The CDR3 sequence is 19 residues long. V trimming: 6 bases; J trimming: 1 base; junction bases outside the gene matches: 16. Looked up from germline, CDR1 is ENHRY and CDR2 is SYGVKD. The CDR3 bases are TGTGCCATCAGGGCTAATCGAGCGGGGGGGCGAGAGGGCACAGATACGCAGTATTTT. Translated, it gives CAIRANRAGGREGTDTQYF.

Concerning this clone itself: No conserved phenylalanine or tryptophan is present at the end of the CDR3, so a read error is the likely explanation. The DNA is left out, because the CDR3 cannot be placed on it with certainty; the CDR3 is given as TCRdb lists it. The chain recombines TRBV5-3 with TRBJ1-4; the D call in the table, TRBD1, was not verified against the DNA. TRBV5-3 carries the ORF label, with uncertain function. The CDR3 is 15 residues long, counting both termini. This chain's CDR3 is CARSFHRGQGAWADR.

The chain combines TRBV6-4 with TRBJ1-6, with TRBD1 matching 8 bases. The trim removed 5 bases at V and 9 bases at J, leaving 6 bases unmatched. The CDR3 loop spans 14 amino acids. Germline V gene sequence: CDR1 MRHNA, CDR2 SNTAGT. The CDR3 DNA follows: TGTGCCAGCAGTCGGACAGGGATGGGTTCACCCCTCCACTTT. Its translation: CASSRTGMGSPLHF.

This chain joins TRBV10-3 and TRBJ1-1, with a weak D call TRBD1 (6 bases). The germline gives CDR1 ENHRY, CDR2 SYGVKD. The CDR3 has 16 residues. The V end was cut by 3 bases, the J end by 0 bases, with 14 bases between. CDR3 sequence (DNA): TGTGCCATCAGTGAACCTTCCAGGGGAGTGAACACTGAAGCTTTCTTT. Protein: CAISEPSRGVNTEAFF.

The chain is built from TRBV7-8 and TRBJ2-3; D is perhaps TRBD2 (7 bases). V lost 4 bases and J 7 bases, leaving 15 bases between the germline ends. The CDR3 is 14 residues long. Per the germline V gene, CDR1 is SGHVS and CDR2 is FQNEAQ. Here the CDR3 DNA reads TGTGCCAGCAGCTCCGCGGGGGCCGGATATACGCAGTATTTT. It yields the protein CASSSAGAGYTQYF. Based on the CDR3 plus reference TRBV7-8 and TRBJ2-3, the full variable domain is GAGVSQSPRYKVAKRGQDVALRCDPISGHVSLFWYQQALGQGPEFLTYFQNEAQLDKSGLPSDRFFAERPEGSVSTLKIQRTQQEDSAVYLCASSSAGAGYTQYFGPGTRLTVL.

The genes are TRBV5-1 and TRBJ2-7, with 10 bases lining up with TRBD2. The J segment lost 0 bases and the V segment lost 0 bases, leaving 9 bases of the junction unmatched. This CDR3 is 18 amino acids long. Germline V gene lookup returns CDR1 SGHRS and CDR2 YFSETQ. In DNA form, the CDR3 reads TGCGCCAGCAGCTTGGGACGACTAGCGGGTTCAAACTCCTACGAGCAGTACTTC. It translates to CASSLGRLAGSNSYEQYF.

The genes are TRBV4-3 and TRBJ2-2; 7 bases agree with TRBD2. The V segment lost 4 bases and the J segment 7 bases; nucleotides outside the gene matches: 9. The CDR3 contains 15 residues. The germline V gene encodes CDR1 LGHNA and CDR2 YSLEER. In DNA, the CDR3 is TGCGCCAGCAGCCGGGAGCGGGAATTGGACGGGGAGCTGTTTTTT. Its translation is CASSRERELDGELFF.

The chain joins TRBV5-1 to TRBJ2-2; 7 nucleotides align to TRBD1. The ends lost 4 bases at V and 1 base at J; junction bases unmatched: 7. CDR3 length: 16 amino acids. Germline-derived CDR1 and CDR2 are SGHRS and YFSETQ. CDR3 nucleotide sequence: TGCGCCAGCAGCCTCTGGACAGGCCGGAACACCGGGGAGCTGTTTTTT. This gives the protein CASSLWTGRNTGELFF.

The V and J genes are TRBV27 and TRBJ1-5, with a possible D match to TRBD1 (5 bases). Germline-derived CDR1 and CDR2 are MNHEY and SMNVEV (reference sequence). Trimming took 2 bases from V and 0 from J, leaving 20 bases between them. CDR3 length equals 19 residues. CDR3: CASSLKPPVRQISNQPQHF. CDR3 in DNA: TGTGCCAGCAGTTTAAAACCCCCTGTTCGACAGATTAGCAATCAGCCCCAGCATTTT.

The V call is TRBV18, the J call TRBJ2-2, with TRBD2 matching 10 bases. The CDR3 spans 18 residues. CDR1 is KGHSH and CDR2 is LQKENI in the germline V gene. J was trimmed by 2 bases and V by 6 bases; bases with no gene match: 12. As DNA, the CDR3 is TGTGCCAGCTCCTTTAAGCGGGAGGGAACTACAAACACCGGGGAGCTGTTTTTT. Its translation: CASSFKREGTTNTGELFF.

V is TRBV29-1 and J is TRBJ2-3, with 12 bases identical to TRBD2. J gave up 1 base and V 3 bases, and 2 bases lay outside the gene matches. The CDR3 is 15 amino acids. Germline V gives CDR1 SQVTM, CDR2 ANQGSEA. CDR3 nucleotide sequence: TGCAGCGTTGACGGGACTAGCGGGCGCACAGATACGCAGTATTTT. This sequence encodes CSVDGTSGRTDTQYF.

The chain has TRBV28 and TRBJ1-2; 8 nucleotides agree with TRBD1. CDR3 length: 17 residues. V dropped 5 bases and J dropped 8; count of bases not matched to a gene: 19. Germline V CDR1 and CDR2: MDHEN, SYDVKM. The CDR3 region is CASSPPGQSPDRDGYTF. The CDR3 coding sequence is TGTGCCAGCAGTCCCCCTGGCCAATCCCCGGACAGGGACGGCTACACCTTC.

The V gene is TRBV7-2, the J gene TRBJ2-7; D possibly corresponds to TRBD1 (5 bases). This CDR3 has 14 amino acids. Per germline, CDR1 SGHTA and CDR2 FQGNSA. V was clipped by 3 bases and J by 2 bases, with 11 bases between them. The DNA of the CDR3 is TGTGCCAGCAGCTTCCAGGGTTTCACCTACGAGCAGTACTTC. Amino acid sequence: CASSFQGFTYEQYF.

This chain uses TRBV4-2 with TRBJ2-3; possible D gene TRBD2, 5 bases. Germline values: CDR1 LGHNA, CDR2 YNFKEQ. The CDR3 loop spans 15 amino acids. The V end was cut by 4 bases, the J end by 2 bases, with 13 bases between. The CDR3 region is CASSPQRLDTDTQYF. In nucleotides, the CDR3 is TGTGCCAGCAGCCCCCAGCGGCTAGACACAGATACGCAGTATTTT.

This chain joins TRBV18 and TRBJ2-7; maybe TRBD2 (6 bases). Germline assignment: CDR1 KGHSH and CDR2 LQKENI. Trimming took off 3 bases at V and 3 bases at J, with 15 bases between the two ends. The CDR3 sequence is 15 residues long. Here the CDR3 DNA reads TGTGCCAGCTCACCGCGGGAAGTGGGGAACTACGAGCAGTACTTC. Encoded protein: CASSPREVGNYEQYF.

The V gene is TRBV5-5, the J gene TRBJ1-1; D might be TRBD1 (6 bases). V lost 4 bases and J 5 bases, leaving 21 bases between the germline ends. Germline CDR1 and CDR2: SGHKS and YYEKEE (reference sequence). The CDR3 is 16 amino acids. CDR3 loop: CASSRAAGVIGTEAFF. CDR3 bases: TGTGCCAGCAGCAGGGCTGCAGGGGTTATCGGAACTGAAGCTTTCTTT.